This TCR beta chain comes out of a study of T cells in narcolepsy. Overall study findings and caveats: Autoreactive HCRT-specific and TRIB2-specific clonotypes were marked in same-patient CSF-versus-blood CD4+ comparisons.

As regards this clone: The antigen is unknown.

The protocol was immunoSEQ multiplex PCR, while the TCRdb copy is restricted to in-frame clones and leaves out a portion. The sample has roughly 20,000 clones; more than 75% are singletons. The CDR3 length is 15 residues. Germline V lookup: CDR1 MGHRA, CDR2 YSYEKL. The V and J ends lost 1 base and 5 bases respectively, with 14 bases between them. Sequencing was done on a sample of memory (CD45RA-) CD4+ T cells from blood. The chain has TRBV4-1 and TRBJ1-1; tentatively, D is TRBD1 (6 bases). The sequence derives from a human donor in good health. CDR3 in DNA: TGCGCCAGCAGCCAAGGAAGGGGGGCGCGAACTGAAGCTTTCTTT. Its protein product is CASSQGRGARTEAFF.